This paragraph reports one TCR beta chain. The antigen is not known. These data originate in a study of CD8 T cells in ankylosing spondylitis. The study, taken as a whole, reports: Seemingly characteristic of ankylosing spondylitis blood was a TCR beta motif consisting of about 8 highly homologous variants. In ankylosing spondylitis patients, matched synovial fluid reportedly showed significant enrichment of disease-linked clones. In peripheral blood, disease-linked CD8+ clones occurred at relatively low frequencies.

This CDR3 is 14 amino acids long. The V gene lost 4 bases and the J gene lost 4 bases, with 12 bases spanning the gap. Germline-derived CDR1 and CDR2 are SGHRS and YFSETQ. Making use of molecular barcodes, quantitative 5'-RACE generated TCR beta libraries. TCRdb redid the calling of the 5' RACE reads with MiXCR, one entry per CDR3 protein. The sample carries about 250,000 distinct CDR3 sequences, about 18% recorded once. The TCR comes from a male donor with ankylosing spondylitis or in good health (not recorded which). The sample taken for sequencing was blood, either unsorted or a sorted T cell fraction (not recorded which). This chain links TRBV5-1 with TRBJ2-1; D is unclear. This chain's CDR3 is CASSGHPTYNEQFF. CDR3 coding DNA: TGCGCCAGCAGCGGCCATCCAACATACAATGAGCAGTTCTTC.